These 25 T cell receptor beta chains originate from one sample sequenced in a study of T cell changes during pregnancy in multiple sclerosis. Assay: immunoSEQ multiplex PCR; the TCRdb copy retains only in-frame clones and omits some. Of approximately 44,000 clones in the sample, roughly 92% are singletons; the top ten hold roughly 0.52%. The sample in question was CD4+ T cells from peripheral blood mononuclear cells, obtained in the third trimester of pregnancy. These receptor sequences come from a female donor with multiple sclerosis, enrolled in a pregnancy study.

This chain links TRBV7-8 with TRBJ1-1; possibly TRBD1 for D (6 bases). The V end lost 5 bases, the J end lost 5 bases, and 12 bases lay between the germline ends. Germline values: CDR1 SGHVS, CDR2 FQNEAQ. This CDR3 comprises 13 residues. The CDR3 region is CASSDNRDTEAFF. For the CDR3, the DNA is TGTGCCAGCAGCGACAACAGGGATACTGAAGCTTTCTTT.

This chain joins TRBV18 and TRBJ1-2, with D possibly matching TRBD1 (6 bases). This CDR3 is 14 amino acids long. Between the trimmed V and J ends, which lost 2 bases and 6 bases, there was a span of 13 bases. CDR1 is KGHSH and CDR2 is LQKENI in the germline V gene. CDR3 coding DNA: TGTGCCAGCTCACCAACACAGGGCTTTGATGGCTACACCTTC. As protein: CASSPTQGFDGYTF.

This clone appeared once. The chain is built from TRBV27 and TRBJ2-2; 7 bases line up with TRBD1. The CDR3 consists of 15 residues. Germline lookup yields CDR1 MNHEY and CDR2 SMNVEV (reference sequence). V lost 6 bases, J lost 1 base, and 5 bases stayed unmatched. The CDR3 DNA reads TGTGCCAGCAGGGACAGGACACTGAACACCGGGGAGCTGTTTTTT. It specifies CASRDRTLNTGELFF.

The chain uses TRBV28 and TRBJ2-7; TRBD1 matches at 8 bases. CDR3 length: 14 residues. Per germline, CDR1 MDHEN and CDR2 SYDVKM. V lost 7 bases, J lost 7 bases, and 12 bases stayed unmatched. The CDR3 DNA reads as TGTGCCAGCACCCTCCGGACAGGGTTTAAGGAGCAGTACTTC. Translating it yields CASTLRTGFKEQYF.

The sample holds one count of this clone. The V gene is TRBV4-1, the J gene TRBJ2-2; 9 nucleotides agree with TRBD2. The CDR3 consists of 19 residues. Trimming removed 2 bases from V and 4 bases from J; junction bases left unmatched: 14. In germline, CDR1 is MGHRA, CDR2 YSYEKL. CDR3 in amino acids: CASSQFGVAGVAGTGELFF. For the CDR3, the DNA is TGCGCCAGCAGCCAATTTGGAGTAGCGGGAGTAGCGGGCACCGGGGAGCTGTTTTTT.

This clone was detected only a few times. The V call is TRBV2, the J call TRBJ2-2, with TRBD2 as a possible D gene (5 bases). CDR1 and CDR2 (germline): SNHLY, FYNNEI. Trimming cost V 9 bases and J 4 bases, with 12 bases left between them. CDR3 size: 13 residues. In DNA, the CDR3 is TGTGCCAGTAGGACGGGGAGCACCGGGGAGCTGTTTTTT. Its translation is CASRTGSTGELFF.

This chain joins TRBV19 and TRBJ2-7; 11 bases align to TRBD2. Germline lookup yields CDR1 LNHDA and CDR2 SQIVND (reference sequence). The CDR3 spans 16 residues. Losses at the gene ends were 4 bases for V and 3 bases for J; bases not matched to a gene: 8. The CDR3 sequence: CASSTTGTSGNYEQYF. The CDR3 nucleotides read TGTGCCAGTAGTACGACCGGGACTAGCGGAAACTACGAGCAGTACTTC.

The chain has TRBV28 and TRBJ2-1; 8 bases map to TRBD2. This CDR3 is built from 17 residues. The ends lost 6 bases at V and 8 bases at J; junction bases unmatched: 18. Germline V gives CDR1 MDHEN, CDR2 SYDVKM. CDR3 DNA: TGTGCCAGCAGCTACCCGCCGGGACTGGGCGGGAGGTATGAGCAGTTCTTC. This encodes CASSYPPGLGGRYEQFF. The complete variable domain, with remaining parts taken from reference TRBV28 and TRBJ2-1, reads DVKVTQSSRYLVKRTGEKVFLECVQDMDHENMFWYRQDPGLGLRLIYFSYDVKMKEKGDIPEGYSVSREKKERFSLILESASTNQTSMYLCASSYPPGLGGRYEQFFGPGTRLTVL.

The chain links TRBV2 to TRBJ2-2, with D uncertain. Deletions cut 4 bases from V and 3 bases from J, with 6 bases between. This CDR3 is 13 amino acids long. Germline loops: CDR1 SNHLY, CDR2 FYNNEI. The CDR3 DNA is TGTGCCAGCAGTGTGGTAGACACCGGGGAGCTGTTTTTT. Protein: CASSVVDTGELFF.

V is TRBV6-6 and J is TRBJ2-3, with D tentatively TRBD1 (5 bases). This CDR3 contains 11 residues. Germline assignment: CDR1 MNHNY and CDR2 SVGAGI (reference sequence). The CDR3 bases are TGTGCGGCGTCCAGGGCAGATACGCAGTATTTT. Translated: CAASRADTQYF.

The chain combines TRBV6-5 with TRBJ2-1; D perhaps matches TRBD1 (6 bases). Between the trimmed V and J ends, which lost 3 bases and 4 bases, there was a span of 10 bases. The CDR3 totals 14 residues. CDR1 MNHEY and CDR2 SVGAGI come from the germline V gene. CDR3 amino acids: CASSYRTAYNEQFF. DNA of the CDR3: TGTGCCAGCAGTTATAGGACAGCATACAATGAGCAGTTCTTC.

This chain uses TRBV5-5 with TRBJ2-7, with a possible D match to TRBD1 (6 bases). This CDR3 has 16 amino acids. Trimming took off 4 bases at V and 0 bases at J, with 17 bases between the two ends. Germline CDR1 and CDR2: SGHKS and YYEKEE (reference sequence). In DNA, the CDR3 is TGTGCCAGCAGCCAGAGGAAAACGACAGGCTCCTACGAGCAGTACTTC. This gives the protein CASSQRKTTGSYEQYF.

The chain combines TRBV15 with TRBJ1-5; D is unresolved. The CDR3 has 13 amino acids. The V gene lost 5 bases and the J gene lost 3 bases, with 8 bases spanning the gap. From germline, CDR1 is LNHNV and CDR2 YYDKDF (reference sequence). In nucleotides, the CDR3 is TGTGCCACCAGCCCTAGTCTCAATCAGCCCCAGCATTTT. Translating gives CATSPSLNQPQHF.

This clone was recorded only once. The chain carries TRBV18 and TRBJ2-3; 11 bases match TRBD1. Germline CDR1 is KGHSH and CDR2 is LQKENI. The CDR3 covers 17 residues. J gave up 4 bases and V 4 bases, and 10 bases lay outside the gene matches. The CDR3 is CASSLRTGGDRADTQYF. For the CDR3, the DNA is TGTGCCAGCTCACTGAGGACAGGGGGCGATCGGGCAGATACGCAGTATTTT. Looking up the rest from reference TRBV18 and TRBJ2-3 gives the full variable domain: NAGVMQNPRHLVRRRGQEARLRCSPMKGHSHVYWYRQLPEEGLKFMVYLQKENIIDESGMPKERFSAEFPKEGPSILRIQQVVRGDSAAYFCASSLRTGGDRADTQYFGPGTRLTVL.

The rearrangement joins TRBV7-9 to TRBJ1-2; D is unresolved. CDR1 and CDR2 from the germline V gene are SEHNR and FQNEAQ (reference sequence). V dropped 8 bases and J dropped 3 bases, with 22 bases sitting between them. This CDR3 has 16 amino acids. The CDR3 loop reads CASPNPDSSADYGYTF. CDR3 DNA sequence: TGTGCCAGCCCCAATCCGGACTCTTCTGCTGACTATGGCTACACCTTC.

CDR3 bases: TGTGCCAGCTCACCACCGAAGACTCCCTGGGACTATGGCTACACCTTC. Residues: CASSPPKTPWDYGYTF. This chain connects TRBV18 to TRBJ1-2; D is ambiguous. V was cut by 0 bases and J by 3 bases, with 14 bases left in between. The germline gives CDR1 KGHSH, CDR2 LQKENI. The CDR3 has 16 amino acids.

This clone was seen once. The rearrangement uses TRBV7-9 and TRBJ2-1, with TRBD2 matching 9 bases. Per germline, CDR1 SEHNR and CDR2 FQNEAQ (reference sequence). The V and J ends lost 5 bases and 0 bases, in that order; junction bases with no gene match: 5. This CDR3 has 16 residues. The CDR3 reads CASSPGTSFSYNEQFF. DNA of the CDR3: TGTGCCAGCAGCCCAGGGACTAGCTTCTCCTACAATGAGCAGTTCTTC.

The chain uses TRBV28 and TRBJ1-1; D remains ambiguous. This CDR3 contains 13 residues. Germline CDR1 is MDHEN and CDR2 is SYDVKM. V gave up 2 bases and J gave up 1 base, with 5 bases separating them. CDR3 sequence: CASSLLGNTEAFF. In DNA, the CDR3 is TGTGCCAGCAGTTTACTCGGGAACACTGAAGCTTTCTTT.

The V gene is TRBV7-8, the J gene TRBJ2-5, with 9 bases matching TRBD2. CDR1 is SGHVS and CDR2 is FQNEAQ in the germline V gene. With 3 bases clipped from V and 2 bases from J, the junction kept 7 bases outside the gene matches. This CDR3 is 16 amino acids long. The CDR3 region has the DNA TGTGCCAGCAGCTTGCGAAGACTAGCGGCGCAAGAGACCCAGTACTTC. This sequence encodes CASSLRRLAAQETQYF.

The gene calls are TRBV28 and TRBJ2-3, with 11 bases that match TRBD2. Per germline, CDR1 MDHEN and CDR2 SYDVKM. The CDR3 totals 16 residues. The J segment lost 3 bases and the V segment lost 6 bases, leaving 8 bases of the junction unmatched. The CDR3 DNA reads as TGTGCCAGCAGCCCCCAGACTAGCGGGACTACAGATACGCAGTATTTT. Protein: CASSPQTSGTTDTQYF.

J is TRBJ2-2 and V is TRBV27; 8 bases align to TRBD2. Germline loops: CDR1 MNHEY, CDR2 SMNVEV (reference sequence). CDR3 length: 14 residues. V lost 4 bases, J lost 4 bases, and 2 bases stayed unmatched. The CDR3 is CASSYLAGTGELFF. CDR3 nucleotides: TGTGCCAGCAGTTACCTAGCGGGCACCGGGGAGCTGTTTTTT.

The chain recombines TRBV19 with TRBJ2-3; TRBD2 agrees at 10 bases. Unmatched junction bases numbered 0, after V lost 1 base and J lost 5 bases. The CDR3 spans 14 residues. Germline values: CDR1 LNHDA, CDR2 SQIVND (reference sequence). The chain's CDR3 is CASSIGLAGDTQYF. DNA for the CDR3: TGTGCCAGTAGTATAGGACTAGCGGGAGATACGCAGTATTTT.

This clone was seen a single time. The J gene is TRBJ2-1, the V gene TRBV6-1; TRBD2 aligns across 11 bases. Germline V CDR1 and CDR2: MNHNS, SASEGT. The CDR3 loop spans 15 amino acids. J gave up 7 bases and V 4 bases, and 6 bases lay outside the gene matches. The CDR3: CASSGDSGRGNEQFF. CDR3 nucleotides: TGTGCCAGCAGTGGGGATAGCGGGAGGGGGAATGAGCAGTTCTTC.

The genes are TRBV10-3 and TRBJ2-1, with D unclear. The V end lost 2 bases, the J end lost 10 bases, and 6 bases lay between the germline ends. This CDR3 comprises 11 residues. CDR1 ENHRY and CDR2 SYGVKD come from the germline V gene. CDR3 bases: TGTGCCATCAGTGAGGGGCCCGAGCAGTTCTTC. This gives the protein CAISEGPEQFF.

This chain links TRBV11-2 with TRBJ2-1, with TRBD2 matching over 10 bases. Germline V gives CDR1 SGHAT, CDR2 FQNNGV. The CDR3 runs to 16 residues. The J segment lost 9 bases and the V segment lost 1 base, leaving 9 bases of the junction unmatched. CDR3 nucleotides: TGTGCCAGCAGCTTAGGGGGGCTAGCGGGAGTGGGTGAGCAGTTCTTC. It yields the protein CASSLGGLAGVGEQFF.